A selection of T cell receptor beta chains follows, all from one sample in a study of shared clonotypes between healthy human individuals. Sequencing used immunoSEQ multiplex PCR; TCRdb keeps in-frame clones, though not all of them. The top ten hold roughly 0.9% of the sample, which has about 1.1 million clones, roughly 80% seen once. The sample taken for sequencing was memory CD4+ T cells from PBMCs. The receptor source for this set is a man aged 18-30 years in good health. Some clones in this sample may be carry-over from other donors' samples. CDR3s include the opening cysteine and the closing phenylalanine or tryptophan. Each record gives: clone size, J gene, V gene, CDR3 protein. Clone size is given for some rows only: seen once, a few or many times, or a class if the clone is expanded.

NA TRBJ2-7 TRBV9 CASSPGGRGQRVREQYF
NA TRBJ2-1 TRBV30 CAWSVQREAFF
NA TRBJ1-2 TRBV4-2 CASSQERSGRRGYTF
NA TRBJ2-6 TRBV7-6 CASSFVGYGGPTSGANVLTF
NA TRBJ2-1 TRBV5-4 CASSLGTISYNEQFF
NA TRBJ2-7 TRBV25-1 CASQGKLGSYEQYF
NA TRBJ2-1 TRBV4-1 CASSSVLAEYNEQFF
NA TRBJ2-2 TRBV2 CASSAQTANTGELFF
NA TRBJ2-3 TRBV11-3 CASSLGMAPDTQYF
once TRBJ2-1 TRBV5-1 CASSLNPGRGEQFF
NA TRBJ2-7 TRBV7-8 CASRPWLGPLSYEQYF
NA TRBJ2-2 TRBV30 CAWKLGISGFTGELFF
NA TRBJ2-3 TRBV7-9 CASRPTPRDTQYF
NA TRBJ2-3 TRBV6-4 CASSEQQGADTQYF
NA TRBJ1-3 TRBV5-4 CASSLGQGDGNTIYF
NA TRBJ2-5 TRBV29-1 CSVGETAQYF
NA TRBJ2-5 TRBV7-9 CASSPTGGSETQYF
NA TRBJ2-7 TRBV25-1 CASSDLTSGGYEQYF
NA TRBJ2-7 TRBV7-8 CASSPLGGGLAGSYEQYF
NA TRBJ1-1 TRBV29-1 CSVMTGTLNTEAFF
NA TRBJ2-5 TRBV9 CASSVARGRETQYF
NA TRBJ1-5 TRBV10-3 CAIRDNVDNQPQHF
NA TRBJ2-1 TRBV28 CASSSHISTGARNEQFF
NA TRBJ2-7 TRBV28 CASSPVTGLAGAYEQYF
few TRBJ2-1 TRBV6-5 CASSYSGGRNNEQFF
few TRBJ2-7 TRBV19 CASSETSGSAEQYF